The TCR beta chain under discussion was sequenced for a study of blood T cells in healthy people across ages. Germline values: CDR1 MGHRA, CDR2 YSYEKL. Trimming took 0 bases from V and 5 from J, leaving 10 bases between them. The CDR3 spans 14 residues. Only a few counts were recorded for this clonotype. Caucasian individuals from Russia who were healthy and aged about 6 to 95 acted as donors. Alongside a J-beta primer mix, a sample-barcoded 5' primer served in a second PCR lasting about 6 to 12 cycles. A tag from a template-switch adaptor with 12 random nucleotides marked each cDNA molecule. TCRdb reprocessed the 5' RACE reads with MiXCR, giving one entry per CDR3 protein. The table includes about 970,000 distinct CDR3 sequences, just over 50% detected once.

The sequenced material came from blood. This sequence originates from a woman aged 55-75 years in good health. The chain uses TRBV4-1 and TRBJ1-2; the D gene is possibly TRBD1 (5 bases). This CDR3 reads CASSQDNRNYGYTF. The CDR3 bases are TGCGCCAGCAGCCAAGACAACAGGAATTATGGCTACACCTTC.